This T cell receptor beta chain was sequenced during a study of blood T cell repertoires in COVID-19. Produced via immunoSEQ multiplex PCR; TCRdb's table is partial and in-frame only. The sample carries approximately 200,000 clones, approximately 80% recorded once. Germline V CDR1 and CDR2: KGHSH, LQKENI. The CDR3 loop spans 13 amino acids. Trimming removed 5 bases from V and 2 bases from J; junction bases left unmatched: 2. The sample comprised peripheral blood. The rearrangement joins TRBV18 to TRBJ1-1; 7 bases match TRBD1. The TCR comes from an elderly woman with COVID-19, enrolled during active disease. The CDR3 is CASSRDSNTEAFF. The CDR3 region has the DNA TGTGCCAGCTCAAGGGACAGCAACACTGAAGCTTTCTTT.